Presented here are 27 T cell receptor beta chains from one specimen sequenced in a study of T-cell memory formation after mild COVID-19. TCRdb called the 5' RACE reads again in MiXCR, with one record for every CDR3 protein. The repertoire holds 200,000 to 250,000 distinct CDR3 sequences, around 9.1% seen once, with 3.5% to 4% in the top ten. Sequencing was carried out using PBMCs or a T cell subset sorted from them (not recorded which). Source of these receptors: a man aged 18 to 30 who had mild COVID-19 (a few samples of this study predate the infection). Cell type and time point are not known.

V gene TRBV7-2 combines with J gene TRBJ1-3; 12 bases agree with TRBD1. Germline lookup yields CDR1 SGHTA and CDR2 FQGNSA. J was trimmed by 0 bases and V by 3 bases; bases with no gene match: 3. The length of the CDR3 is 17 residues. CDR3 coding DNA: TGTGCCAGCAGCTTCGGGACAGGGGGCAGCTCTGGAAACACCATATATTTT. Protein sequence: CASSFGTGGSSGNTIYF.

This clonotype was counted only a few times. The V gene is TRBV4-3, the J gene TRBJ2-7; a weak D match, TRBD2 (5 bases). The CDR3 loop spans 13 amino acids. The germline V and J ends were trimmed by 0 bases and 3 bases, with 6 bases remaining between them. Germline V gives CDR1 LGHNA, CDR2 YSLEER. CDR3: CASSQDRDYEQYF. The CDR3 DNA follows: TGCGCCAGCAGCCAAGATCGGGACTACGAGCAGTACTTC.

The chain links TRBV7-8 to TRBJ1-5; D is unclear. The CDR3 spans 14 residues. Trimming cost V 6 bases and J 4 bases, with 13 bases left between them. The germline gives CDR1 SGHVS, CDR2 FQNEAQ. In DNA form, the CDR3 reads TGTGCCAGCAGGCTATGGGGTAGGAATCAGCCCCAGCATTTT. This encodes CASRLWGRNQPQHF. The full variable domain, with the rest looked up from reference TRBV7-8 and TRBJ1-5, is GAGVSQSPRYKVAKRGQDVALRCDPISGHVSLFWYQQALGQGPEFLTYFQNEAQLDKSGLPSDRFFAERPEGSVSTLKIQRTQQEDSAVYLCASRLWGRNQPQHFGDGTRLSIL.

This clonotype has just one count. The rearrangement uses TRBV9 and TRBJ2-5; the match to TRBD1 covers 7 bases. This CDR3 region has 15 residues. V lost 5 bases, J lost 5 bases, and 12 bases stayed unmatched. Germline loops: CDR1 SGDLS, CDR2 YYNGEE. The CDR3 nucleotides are TGTGCCAGCAGTCCCGACAGGGAAGTGTGGGAGACCCAGTACTTC. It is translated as CASSPDREVWETQYF. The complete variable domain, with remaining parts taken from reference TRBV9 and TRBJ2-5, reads DSGVTQTPKHLITATGQRVTLRCSPRSGDLSVYWYQQSLDQGLQFLIQYYNGEERAKGNILERFSAQQFPDLHSELNLSSLELGDSALYFCASSPDREVWETQYFGPGTRLLVL.

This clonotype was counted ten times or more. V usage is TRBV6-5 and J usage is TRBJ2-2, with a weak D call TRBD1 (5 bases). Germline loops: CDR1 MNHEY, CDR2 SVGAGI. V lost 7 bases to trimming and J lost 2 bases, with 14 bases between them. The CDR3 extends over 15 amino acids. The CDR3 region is CASTPNRPNTGELFF. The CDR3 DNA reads TGTGCCAGCACCCCGAACAGGCCCAACACCGGGGAGCTGTTTTTT.

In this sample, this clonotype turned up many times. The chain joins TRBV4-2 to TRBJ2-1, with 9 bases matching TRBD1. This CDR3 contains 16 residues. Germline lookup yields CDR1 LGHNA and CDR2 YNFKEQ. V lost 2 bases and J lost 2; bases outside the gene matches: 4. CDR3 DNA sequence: TGTGCCAGCAGCCAAACCGGGACAGGGCCCTACAATGAGCAGTTCTTC. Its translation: CASSQTGTGPYNEQFF.

The CDR3 coding sequence is TGTGCCAGTGGGGGAAGGGAGCTGTTTTTT. Protein: CASGGRELFF. The rearrangement links TRBV28 to TRBJ2-2; D could derive from TRBD1 or TRBD2 (5 bases each). V was pared by 9 bases and J by 9 bases, with 8 bases between. The germline CDR1 and CDR2 sequences are MDHEN and SYDVKM. This CDR3 has 10 amino acids.

The CDR3 protein is CASSQDLRGGETQYF. The CDR3 DNA reads as TGTGCCAGCAGCCAGGACCTGAGGGGTGGAGAGACCCAGTACTTC. The chain joins TRBV4-2 to TRBJ2-5, with D tentatively TRBD1 or TRBD2 (5 bases each). V was clipped by 3 bases and J by 4 bases, with 15 bases between them. CDR1 and CDR2 from the germline V gene are LGHNA and YNFKEQ. The CDR3 consists of 15 residues.

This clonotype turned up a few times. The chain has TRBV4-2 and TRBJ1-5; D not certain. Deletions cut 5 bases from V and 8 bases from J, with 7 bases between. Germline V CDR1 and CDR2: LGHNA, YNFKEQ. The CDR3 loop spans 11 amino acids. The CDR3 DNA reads TGTGCCAGCAGCGGAAGGAAGCCCCAGCATTTT. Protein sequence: CASSGRKPQHF.

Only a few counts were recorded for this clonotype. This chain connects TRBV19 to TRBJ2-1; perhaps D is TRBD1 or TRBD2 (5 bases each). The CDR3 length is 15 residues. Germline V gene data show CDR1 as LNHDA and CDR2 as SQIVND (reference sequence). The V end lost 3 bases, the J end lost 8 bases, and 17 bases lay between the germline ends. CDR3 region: CASSIMGELRHEQFF. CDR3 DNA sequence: TGTGCCAGTAGTATTATGGGGGAATTGAGGCATGAGCAGTTCTTC.

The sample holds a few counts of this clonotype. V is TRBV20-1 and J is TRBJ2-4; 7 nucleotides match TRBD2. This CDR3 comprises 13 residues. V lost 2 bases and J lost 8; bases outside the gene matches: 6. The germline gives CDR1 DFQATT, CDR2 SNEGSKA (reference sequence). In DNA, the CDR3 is TGCAGTGCTAGAACAGGCGGGGGTGACATTCAGTACTTC. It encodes CSARTGGGDIQYF.

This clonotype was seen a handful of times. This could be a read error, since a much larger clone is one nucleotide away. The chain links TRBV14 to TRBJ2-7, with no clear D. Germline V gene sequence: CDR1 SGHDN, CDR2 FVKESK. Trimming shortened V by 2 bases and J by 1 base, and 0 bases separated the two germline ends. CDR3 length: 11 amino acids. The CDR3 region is CASSQSYEQYF. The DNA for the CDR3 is TGTGCCAGCAGCCAATCCTACGAGCAGTACTTC.

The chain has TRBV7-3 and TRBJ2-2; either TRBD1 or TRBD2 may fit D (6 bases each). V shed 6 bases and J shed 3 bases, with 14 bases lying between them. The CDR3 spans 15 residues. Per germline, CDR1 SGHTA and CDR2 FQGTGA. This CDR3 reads CASSPTGAYTGELFF. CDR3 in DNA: TGTGCCAGCAGTCCCACGGGGGCCTACACCGGGGAGCTGTTTTTT.

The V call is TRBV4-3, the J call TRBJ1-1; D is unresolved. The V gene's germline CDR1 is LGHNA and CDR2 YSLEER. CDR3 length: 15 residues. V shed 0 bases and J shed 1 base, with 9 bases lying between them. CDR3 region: CASSQEAGANTEAFF. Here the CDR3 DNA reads TGCGCCAGCAGCCAAGAAGCAGGCGCGAACACTGAAGCTTTCTTT.

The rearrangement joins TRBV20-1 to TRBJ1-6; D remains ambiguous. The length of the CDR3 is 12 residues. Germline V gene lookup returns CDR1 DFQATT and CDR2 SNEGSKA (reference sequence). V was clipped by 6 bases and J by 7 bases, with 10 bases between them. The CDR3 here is CSARTLNSPLHF. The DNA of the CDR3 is TGCAGTGCCCGGACCTTGAATTCACCCCTCCACTTT.

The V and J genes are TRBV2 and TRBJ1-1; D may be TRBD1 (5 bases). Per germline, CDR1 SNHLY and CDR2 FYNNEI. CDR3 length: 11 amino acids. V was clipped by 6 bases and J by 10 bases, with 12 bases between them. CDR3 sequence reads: CASRYDRGAFF. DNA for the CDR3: TGTGCCAGCAGATACGACAGAGGAGCTTTCTTT.

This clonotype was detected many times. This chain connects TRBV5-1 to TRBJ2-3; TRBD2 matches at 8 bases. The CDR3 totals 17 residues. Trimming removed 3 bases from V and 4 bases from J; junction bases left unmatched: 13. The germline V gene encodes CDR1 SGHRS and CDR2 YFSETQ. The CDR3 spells CASSSHGGGGASDTQYF. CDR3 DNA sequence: TGCGCCAGCAGCTCCCACGGGGGGGGCGGGGCCTCAGATACGCAGTATTTT.

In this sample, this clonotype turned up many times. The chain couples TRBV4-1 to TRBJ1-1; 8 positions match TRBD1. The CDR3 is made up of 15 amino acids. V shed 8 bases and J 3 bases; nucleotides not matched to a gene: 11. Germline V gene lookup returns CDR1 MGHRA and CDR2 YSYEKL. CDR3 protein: CASFPAGTGDTEAFF. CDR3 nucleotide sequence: TGCGCCAGCTTCCCTGCCGGGACAGGAGACACTGAAGCTTTCTTT.

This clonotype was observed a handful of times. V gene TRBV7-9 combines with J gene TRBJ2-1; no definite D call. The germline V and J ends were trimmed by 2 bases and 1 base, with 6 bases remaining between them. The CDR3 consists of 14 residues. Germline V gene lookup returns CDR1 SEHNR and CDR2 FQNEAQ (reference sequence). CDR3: CASSLWQSYNEQFF. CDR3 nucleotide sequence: TGTGCCAGCAGCTTATGGCAATCCTACAATGAGCAGTTCTTC.

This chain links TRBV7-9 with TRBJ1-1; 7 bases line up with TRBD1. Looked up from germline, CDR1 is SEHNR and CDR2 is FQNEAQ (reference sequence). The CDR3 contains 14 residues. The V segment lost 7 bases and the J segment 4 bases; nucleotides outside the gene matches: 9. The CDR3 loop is CASTRGGGGTEAFF. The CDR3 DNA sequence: TGTGCCAGCACCCGAGGAGGGGGCGGCACTGAAGCTTTCTTT.

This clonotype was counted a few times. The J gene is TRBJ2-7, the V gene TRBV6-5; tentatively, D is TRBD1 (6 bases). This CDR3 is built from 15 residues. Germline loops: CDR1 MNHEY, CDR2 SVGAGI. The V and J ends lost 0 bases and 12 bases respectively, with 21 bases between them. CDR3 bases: TGTGCCAGCAGTTACTCGATCCCGGGACAAAGCCTTCTGTACGTC. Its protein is CASSYSIPGQSLLYV.

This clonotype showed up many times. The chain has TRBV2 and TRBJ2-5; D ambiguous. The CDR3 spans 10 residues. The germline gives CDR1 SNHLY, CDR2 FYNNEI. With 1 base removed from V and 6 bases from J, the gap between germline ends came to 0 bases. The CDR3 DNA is TGTGCCAGCAGTGAAGAGACCCAGTACTTC. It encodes CASSEETQYF.

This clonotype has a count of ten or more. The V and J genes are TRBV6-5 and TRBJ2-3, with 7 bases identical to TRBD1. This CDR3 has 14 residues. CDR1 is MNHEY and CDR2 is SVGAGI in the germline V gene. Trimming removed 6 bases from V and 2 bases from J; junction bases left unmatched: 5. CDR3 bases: TGTGCCAGCAGACGGGACAGCCTCACAGATACGCAGTATTTT. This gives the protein CASRRDSLTDTQYF.

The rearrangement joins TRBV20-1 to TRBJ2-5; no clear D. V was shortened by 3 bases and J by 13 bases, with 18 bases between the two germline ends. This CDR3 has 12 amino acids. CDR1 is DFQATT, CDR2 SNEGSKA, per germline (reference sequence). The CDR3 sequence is CSASVQIGQWYF. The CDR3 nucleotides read TGCAGTGCTAGTGTCCAGATCGGCCAATGGTACTTC.

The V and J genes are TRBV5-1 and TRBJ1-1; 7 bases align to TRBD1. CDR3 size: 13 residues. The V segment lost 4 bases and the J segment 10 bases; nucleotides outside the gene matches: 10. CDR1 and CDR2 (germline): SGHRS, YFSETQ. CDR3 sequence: CASSTGQPKGAFF. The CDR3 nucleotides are TGCGCCAGCAGCACGGGACAGCCTAAGGGAGCTTTCTTT.

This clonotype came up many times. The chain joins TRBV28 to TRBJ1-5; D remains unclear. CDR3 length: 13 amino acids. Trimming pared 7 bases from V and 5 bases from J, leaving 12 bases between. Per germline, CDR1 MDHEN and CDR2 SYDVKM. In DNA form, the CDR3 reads TGTGCCAGCATTTCGCGGACGGATCAGCCCCAGCATTTT. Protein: CASISRTDQPQHF.

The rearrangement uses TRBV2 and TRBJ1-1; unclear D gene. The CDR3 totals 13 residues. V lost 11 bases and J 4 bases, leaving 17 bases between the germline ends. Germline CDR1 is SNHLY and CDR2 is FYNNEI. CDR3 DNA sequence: TGTGCCTCCCCCGGGGTGGGCGGCACTGAAGCTTTCTTT. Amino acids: CASPGVGGTEAFF.